The source of this T cell receptor (beta chain) is a study of T cell clonotyping in hematopoietic cell transplantation. Findings and limits, study-wide: Few recipient clonotypes overlapped donors; over 97% were de novo at given depth. Pathologically expanded recipient clonotypes increased progressively from day 30 to day 180 as diversity fell. No sorting was done, leaving CD4 and CD8 contributions mixed.

TCRdb keeps only in-frame clones here, not all; method: immunoSEQ multiplex PCR. The table has some 7,200 clones, around 94% seen once. Recipient blood drawn about 28 days pretransplant and days 30, 100, 180 after. About this clone: Antigen specificity is unknown.

Germline V CDR1 and CDR2: SGHAT, FQDESV (reference sequence). The ends were cut back, 5 bases at V and 4 bases at J, with 11 bases in the middle. CDR3 length equals 13 residues. This material consisted of peripheral blood mononuclear cells, taken 30 days after allogeneic stem cell transplant. The chain employs TRBV11-1 and TRBJ1-2, with D maybe TRBD1 (6 bases). The origin of this receptor is a male patient aged 60-70 years who had an allogeneic stem cell transplant from an unrelated donor, so T cells may come from the graft donor. Some clones in this sample may be carry-over from other donors' samples. CDR3 DNA sequence: TGTGCCAGCAGCCTACAGGGCCGCTATGGCTACACCTTC. Its translation is CASSLQGRYGYTF.